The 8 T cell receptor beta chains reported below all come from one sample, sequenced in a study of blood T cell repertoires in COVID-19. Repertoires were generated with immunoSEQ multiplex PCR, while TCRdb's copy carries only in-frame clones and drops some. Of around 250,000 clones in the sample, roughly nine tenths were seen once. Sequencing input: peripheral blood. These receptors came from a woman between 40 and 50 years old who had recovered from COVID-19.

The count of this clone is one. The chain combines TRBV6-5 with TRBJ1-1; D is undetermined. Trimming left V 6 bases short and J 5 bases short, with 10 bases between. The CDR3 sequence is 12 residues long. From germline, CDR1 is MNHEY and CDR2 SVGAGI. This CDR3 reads CASSGWRTEAFF. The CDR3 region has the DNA TGTGCCAGCAGCGGGTGGAGGACTGAAGCTTTCTTT.

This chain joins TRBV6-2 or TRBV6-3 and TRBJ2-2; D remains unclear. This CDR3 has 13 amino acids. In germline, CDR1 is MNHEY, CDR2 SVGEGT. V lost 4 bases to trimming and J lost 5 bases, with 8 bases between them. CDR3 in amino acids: CASSSPGTGELFF. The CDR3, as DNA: TGTGCCAGCAGTTCTCCGGGTACCGGGGAGCTGTTTTTT.

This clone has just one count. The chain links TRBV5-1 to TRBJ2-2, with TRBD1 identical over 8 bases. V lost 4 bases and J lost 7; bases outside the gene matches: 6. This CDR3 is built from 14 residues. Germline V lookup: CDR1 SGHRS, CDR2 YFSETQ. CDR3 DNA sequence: TGCGCCAGCAGCCAGGACAGGGAGGACGGGGAGCTGTTTTTT. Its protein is CASSQDREDGELFF.

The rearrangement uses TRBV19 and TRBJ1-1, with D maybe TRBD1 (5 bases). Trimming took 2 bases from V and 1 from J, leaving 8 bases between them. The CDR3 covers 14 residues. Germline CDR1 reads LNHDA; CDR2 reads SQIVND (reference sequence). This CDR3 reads CASSIRGGNTEAFF. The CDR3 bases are TGTGCCAGTAGTATAAGGGGCGGGAACACTGAAGCTTTCTTT.

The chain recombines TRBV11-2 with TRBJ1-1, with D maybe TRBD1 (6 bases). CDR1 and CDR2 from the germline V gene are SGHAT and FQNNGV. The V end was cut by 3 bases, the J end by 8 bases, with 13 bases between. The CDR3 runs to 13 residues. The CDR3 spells CASSLIPTGEAFF. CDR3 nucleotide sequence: TGTGCCAGCAGCTTGATCCCCACAGGGGAAGCTTTCTTT.

CDR3 sequence (DNA): TGTGCCAGCAGCTTATCCAGGGCACGTGGCTACACCTTC. This sequence encodes CASSLSRARGYTF. The V call is TRBV13, the J call TRBJ1-2; TRBD1 is a possible D gene (5 bases). With 2 bases removed from V and 7 bases from J, the gap between germline ends came to 11 bases. The CDR3 has 13 residues. Germline CDR1 PRHDT, CDR2 FYEKMQ (reference sequence).

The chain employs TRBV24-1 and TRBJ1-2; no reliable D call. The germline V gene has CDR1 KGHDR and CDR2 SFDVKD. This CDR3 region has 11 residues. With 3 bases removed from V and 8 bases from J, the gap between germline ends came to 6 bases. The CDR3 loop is CATSDRRGYTF. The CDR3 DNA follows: TGTGCCACCAGTGATCGGAGGGGCTACACCTTC.

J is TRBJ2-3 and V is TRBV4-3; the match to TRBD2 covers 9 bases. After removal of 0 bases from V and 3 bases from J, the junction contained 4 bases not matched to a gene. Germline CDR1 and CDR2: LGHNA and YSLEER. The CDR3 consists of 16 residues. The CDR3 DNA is TGCGCCAGCAGCCAAGATAGGCGGGAGGGTACAGATACGCAGTATTTT. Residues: CASSQDRREGTDTQYF.